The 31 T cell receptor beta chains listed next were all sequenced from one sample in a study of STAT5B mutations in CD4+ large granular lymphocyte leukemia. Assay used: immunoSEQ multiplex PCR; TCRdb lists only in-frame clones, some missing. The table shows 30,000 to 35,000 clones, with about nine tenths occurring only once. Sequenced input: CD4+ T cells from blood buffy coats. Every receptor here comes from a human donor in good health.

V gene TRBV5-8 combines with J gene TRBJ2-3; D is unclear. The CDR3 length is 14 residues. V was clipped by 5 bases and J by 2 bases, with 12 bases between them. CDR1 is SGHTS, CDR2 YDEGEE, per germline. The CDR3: CASSTGPFTDTQYF. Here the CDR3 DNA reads TGTGCCAGCAGTACCGGGCCCTTCACAGATACGCAGTATTTT.

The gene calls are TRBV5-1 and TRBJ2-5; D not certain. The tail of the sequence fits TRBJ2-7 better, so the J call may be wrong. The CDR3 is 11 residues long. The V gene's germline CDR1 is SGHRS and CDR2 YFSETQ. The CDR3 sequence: CASSSPYEQYF. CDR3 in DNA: TGCGCCAGCAGCTCCCCGTACGAGCAGTACTTC.

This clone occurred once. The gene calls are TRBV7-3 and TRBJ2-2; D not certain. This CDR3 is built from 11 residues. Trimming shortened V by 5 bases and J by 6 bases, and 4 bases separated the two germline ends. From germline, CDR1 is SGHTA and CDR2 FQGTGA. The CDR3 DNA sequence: TGTGCCAGCAGCGGGTCCGGGGAGCTGTTTTTT. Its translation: CASSGSGELFF.

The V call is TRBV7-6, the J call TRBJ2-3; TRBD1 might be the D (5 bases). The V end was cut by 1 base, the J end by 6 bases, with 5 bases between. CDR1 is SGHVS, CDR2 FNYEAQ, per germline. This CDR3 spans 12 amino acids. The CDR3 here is CASSLEGDTQYF. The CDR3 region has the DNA TGTGCCAGCAGCTTAGAGGGGGATACGCAGTATTTT.

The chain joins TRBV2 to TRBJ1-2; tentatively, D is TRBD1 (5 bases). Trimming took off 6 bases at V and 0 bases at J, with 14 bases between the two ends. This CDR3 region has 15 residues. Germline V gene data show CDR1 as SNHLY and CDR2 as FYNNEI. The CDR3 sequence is CASSDVGPPNYGYTF. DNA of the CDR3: TGTGCCAGCAGCGACGTGGGGCCCCCTAACTATGGCTACACCTTC.

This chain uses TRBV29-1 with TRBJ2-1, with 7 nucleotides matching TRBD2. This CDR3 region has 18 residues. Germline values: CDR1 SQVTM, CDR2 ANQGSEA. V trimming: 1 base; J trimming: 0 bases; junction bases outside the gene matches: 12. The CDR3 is CSVEVGTTRISSYNEQFF. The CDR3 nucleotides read TGCAGCGTTGAAGTTGGGACTACCAGAATCAGCTCCTACAATGAGCAGTTCTTC.

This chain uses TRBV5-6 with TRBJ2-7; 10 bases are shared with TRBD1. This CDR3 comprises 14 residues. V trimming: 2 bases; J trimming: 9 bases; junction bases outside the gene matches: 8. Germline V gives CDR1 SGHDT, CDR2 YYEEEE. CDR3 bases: TGTGCCAGCAGCTTCTGGACAGGGGGACGTGGGCAGTACTTC. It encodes CASSFWTGGRGQYF.

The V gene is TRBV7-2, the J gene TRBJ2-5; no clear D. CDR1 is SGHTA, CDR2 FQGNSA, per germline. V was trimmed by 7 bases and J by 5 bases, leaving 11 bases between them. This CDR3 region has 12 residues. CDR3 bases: TGTGCCAGCACCCACCTGCGGGAGACCCAGTACTTC. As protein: CASTHLRETQYF.

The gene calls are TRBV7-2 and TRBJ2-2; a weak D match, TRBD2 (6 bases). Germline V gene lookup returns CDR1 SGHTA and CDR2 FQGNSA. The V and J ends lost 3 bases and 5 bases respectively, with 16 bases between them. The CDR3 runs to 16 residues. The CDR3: CASSFNPTAGTGELFF. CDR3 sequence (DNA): TGTGCCAGCAGCTTCAATCCGACGGCGGGGACCGGGGAGCTGTTTTTT.

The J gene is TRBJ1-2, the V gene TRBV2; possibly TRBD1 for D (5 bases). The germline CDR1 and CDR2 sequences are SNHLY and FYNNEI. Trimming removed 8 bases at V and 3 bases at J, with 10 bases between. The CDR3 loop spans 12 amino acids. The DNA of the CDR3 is TGTGCCAGCCATCGCAGGGACTATGGCTACACCTTC. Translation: CASHRRDYGYTF.

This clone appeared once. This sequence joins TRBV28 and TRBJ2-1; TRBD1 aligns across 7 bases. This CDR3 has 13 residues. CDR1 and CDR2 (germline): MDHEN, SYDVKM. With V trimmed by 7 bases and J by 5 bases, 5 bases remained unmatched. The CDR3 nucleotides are TGTGCCAGCACCCGAGGACAGGACAATGAGCAGTTCTTC. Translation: CASTRGQDNEQFF.

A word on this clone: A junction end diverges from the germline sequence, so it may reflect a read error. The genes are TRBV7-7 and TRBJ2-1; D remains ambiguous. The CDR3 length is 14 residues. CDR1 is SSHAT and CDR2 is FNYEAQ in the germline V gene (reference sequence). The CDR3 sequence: CASSLDPASGEQFF. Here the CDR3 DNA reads TGTGCTAGCAGCTTAGATCCCGCCTCGGGCGAGCAGTTCTTC.

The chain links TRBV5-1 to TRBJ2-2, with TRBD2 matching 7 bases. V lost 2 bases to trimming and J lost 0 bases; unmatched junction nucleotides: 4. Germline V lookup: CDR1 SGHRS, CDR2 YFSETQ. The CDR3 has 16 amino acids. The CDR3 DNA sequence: TGCGCCAGCAGCTTCCCGGGACTACCGAACACCGGGGAGCTGTTTTTT. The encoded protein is CASSFPGLPNTGELFF.

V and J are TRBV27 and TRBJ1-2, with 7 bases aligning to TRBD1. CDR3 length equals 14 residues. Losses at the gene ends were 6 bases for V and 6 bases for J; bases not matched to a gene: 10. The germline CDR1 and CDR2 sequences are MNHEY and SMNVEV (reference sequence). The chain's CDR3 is CASSSRGQLNGYTF. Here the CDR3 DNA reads TGTGCCAGCAGCTCACGGGGACAGCTTAATGGCTACACCTTC.

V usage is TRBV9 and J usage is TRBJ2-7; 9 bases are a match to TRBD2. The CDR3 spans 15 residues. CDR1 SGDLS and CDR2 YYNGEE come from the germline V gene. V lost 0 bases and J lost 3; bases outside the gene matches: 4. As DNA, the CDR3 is TGTGCCAGCAGCGTAGAGGTAGCGGGAGTCTACGAGCAGTACTTC. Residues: CASSVEVAGVYEQYF.

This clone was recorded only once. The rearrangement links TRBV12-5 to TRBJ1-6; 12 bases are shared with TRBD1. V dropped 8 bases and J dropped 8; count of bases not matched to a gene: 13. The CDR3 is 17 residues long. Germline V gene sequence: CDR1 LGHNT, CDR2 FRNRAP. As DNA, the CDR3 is TGTGCTAGTAGAGTTGGGACAGGGGGCAATAACGATTCACCCCTCCACTTT. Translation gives CASRVGTGGNNDSPLHF.

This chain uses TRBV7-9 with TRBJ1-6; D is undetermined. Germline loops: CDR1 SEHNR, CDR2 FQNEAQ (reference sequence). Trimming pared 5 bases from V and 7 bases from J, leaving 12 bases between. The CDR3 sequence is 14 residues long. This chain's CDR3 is CASSPSLRNSPLHF. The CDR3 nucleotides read TGTGCCAGCAGCCCGAGCTTGAGGAATTCACCCCTCCACTTT.

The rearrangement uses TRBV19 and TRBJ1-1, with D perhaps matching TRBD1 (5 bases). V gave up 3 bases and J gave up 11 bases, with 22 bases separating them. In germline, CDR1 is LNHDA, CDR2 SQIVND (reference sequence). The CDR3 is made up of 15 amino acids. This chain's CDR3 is CASSIQPGPWGLAFF. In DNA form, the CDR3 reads TGTGCCAGTAGTATCCAACCCGGGCCATGGGGGTTGGCTTTCTTT.

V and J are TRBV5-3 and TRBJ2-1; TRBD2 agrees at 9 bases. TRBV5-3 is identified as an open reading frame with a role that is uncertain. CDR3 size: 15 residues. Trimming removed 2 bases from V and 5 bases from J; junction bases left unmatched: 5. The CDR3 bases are TGTGCCAGAAGCTTTCAAGCGGGAGGAGACAATGAGCAGTTCTTC. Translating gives CARSFQAGGDNEQFF.

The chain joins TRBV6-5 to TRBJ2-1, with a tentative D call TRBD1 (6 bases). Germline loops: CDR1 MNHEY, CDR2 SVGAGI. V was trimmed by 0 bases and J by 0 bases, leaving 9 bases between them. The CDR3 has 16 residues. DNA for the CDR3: TGTGCCAGCAGTTACTCGACAGGAGTCTCCTACAATGAGCAGTTCTTC. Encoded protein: CASSYSTGVSYNEQFF.

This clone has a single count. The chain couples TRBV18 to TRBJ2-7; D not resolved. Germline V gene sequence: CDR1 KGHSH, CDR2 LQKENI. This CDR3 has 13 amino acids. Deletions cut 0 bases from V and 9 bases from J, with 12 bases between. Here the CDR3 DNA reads TGTGCCAGCTCACCACCTCCAGGATATGGGCAGTACTTC. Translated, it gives CASSPPPGYGQYF. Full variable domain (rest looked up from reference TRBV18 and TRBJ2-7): NAGVMQNPRHLVRRRGQEARLRCSPMKGHSHVYWYRQLPEEGLKFMVYLQKENIIDESGMPKERFSAEFPKEGPSILRIQQVVRGDSAAYFCASSPPPGYGQYFGPGTRLTVT.

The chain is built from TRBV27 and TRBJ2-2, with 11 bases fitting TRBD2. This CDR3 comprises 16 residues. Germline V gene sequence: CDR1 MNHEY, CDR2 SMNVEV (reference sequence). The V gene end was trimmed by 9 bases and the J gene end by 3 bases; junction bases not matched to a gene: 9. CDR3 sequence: CASSRTSGFYTGELFF. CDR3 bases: TGTGCCAGTTCTCGGACTAGCGGGTTTTACACCGGGGAGCTGTTTTTT.

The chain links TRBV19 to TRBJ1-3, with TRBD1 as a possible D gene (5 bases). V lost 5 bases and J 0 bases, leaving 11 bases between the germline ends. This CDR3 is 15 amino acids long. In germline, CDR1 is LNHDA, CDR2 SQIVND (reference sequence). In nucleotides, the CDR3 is TGTGCCAGTAGTGCCACAGGTTACTCTGGAAACACCATATATTTT. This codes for CASSATGYSGNTIYF.

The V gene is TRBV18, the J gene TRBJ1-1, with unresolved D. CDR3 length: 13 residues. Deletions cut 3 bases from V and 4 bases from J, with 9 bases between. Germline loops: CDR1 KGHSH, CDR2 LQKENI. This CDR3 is CASSPVVGTEAFF. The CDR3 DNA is TGTGCCAGCTCACCGGTAGTGGGCACTGAAGCTTTCTTT.

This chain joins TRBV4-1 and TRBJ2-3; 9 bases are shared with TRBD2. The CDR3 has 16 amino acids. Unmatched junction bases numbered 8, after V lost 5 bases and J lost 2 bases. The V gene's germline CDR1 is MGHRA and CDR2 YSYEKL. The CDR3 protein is CASSKSGGPFTDTQYF. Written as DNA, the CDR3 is TGCGCCAGCAGCAAGAGCGGGGGGCCGTTCACAGATACGCAGTATTTT.

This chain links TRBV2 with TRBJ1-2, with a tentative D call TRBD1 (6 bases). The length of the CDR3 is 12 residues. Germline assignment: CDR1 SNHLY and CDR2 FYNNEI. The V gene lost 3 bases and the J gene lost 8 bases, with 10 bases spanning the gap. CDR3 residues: CASSDRGVGYTF. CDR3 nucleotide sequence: TGTGCCAGCAGTGACAGGGGTGTGGGCTACACCTTC.

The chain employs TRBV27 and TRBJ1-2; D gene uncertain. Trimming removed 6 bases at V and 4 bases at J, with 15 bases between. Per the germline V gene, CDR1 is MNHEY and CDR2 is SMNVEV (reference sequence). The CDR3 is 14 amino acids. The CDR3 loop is CASRGMNQGYGYTF. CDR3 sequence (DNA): TGTGCCAGCAGAGGGATGAACCAAGGCTATGGCTACACCTTC.

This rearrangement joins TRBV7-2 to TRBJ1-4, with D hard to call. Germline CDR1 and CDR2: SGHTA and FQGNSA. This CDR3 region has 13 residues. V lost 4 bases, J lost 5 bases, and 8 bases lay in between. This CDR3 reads CASSSYPNEKLFF. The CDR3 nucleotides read TGTGCCAGCAGCTCCTACCCGAATGAAAAACTGTTTTTT.

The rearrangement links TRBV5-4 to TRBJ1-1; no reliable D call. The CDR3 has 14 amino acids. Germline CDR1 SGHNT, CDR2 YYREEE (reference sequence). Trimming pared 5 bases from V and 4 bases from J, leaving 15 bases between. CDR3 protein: CASRRVDGSTEAFF. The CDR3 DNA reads TGTGCCAGCAGAAGGGTTGATGGTTCCACTGAAGCTTTCTTT.

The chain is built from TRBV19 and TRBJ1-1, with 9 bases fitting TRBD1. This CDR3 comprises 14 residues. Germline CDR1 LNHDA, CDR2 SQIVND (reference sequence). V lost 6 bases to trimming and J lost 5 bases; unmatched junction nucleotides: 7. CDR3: CASSGQGPGTEAFF. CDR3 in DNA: TGTGCCAGTAGCGGACAGGGGCCTGGGACTGAAGCTTTCTTT.

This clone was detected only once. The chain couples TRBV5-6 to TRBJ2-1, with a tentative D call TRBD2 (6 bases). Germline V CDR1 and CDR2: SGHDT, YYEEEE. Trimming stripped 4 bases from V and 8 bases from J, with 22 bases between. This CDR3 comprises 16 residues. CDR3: CASSSTSPRRWYEQFF. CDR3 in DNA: TGTGCCAGCAGCAGTACTAGCCCAAGACGGTGGTATGAGCAGTTCTTC.